The 18 T cell receptor beta chains below were found in one sample sequenced in a study of CD8+ T cells in alopecia areata. The treatment was: oral pan-JAK inhibitor, 5-10 mg twice daily. Sequencing templates came from extracted RNA that was reverse transcribed into cDNA. TCRdb's copy holds only in-frame clones and misses some; the assay was immunoSEQ multiplex PCR. The table lists 200,000 to 250,000 clones, 43% of them singletons, with approximately 2.4% in the top ten. Sample: CD4+ T cells sorted from blood, taken at approximately week 36, from a patient treated with tofacitinib. These receptors were taken from a human donor with alopecia areata.

V usage is TRBV30 and J usage is TRBJ2-7, with a weak D call TRBD2 (6 bases). This CDR3 is built from 12 residues. Trimming left V 3 bases short and J 5 bases short, with 11 bases between. Germline lookup yields CDR1 GTSNPN and CDR2 SVGIG (reference sequence). This CDR3 is CAWRSSADEQYF. The DNA for the CDR3 is TGTGCCTGGAGGTCTAGCGCGGACGAGCAGTACTTC.

This clone was counted many times. V is TRBV5-6 and J is TRBJ1-2; TRBD1 aligns across 10 bases. V lost 0 bases, J lost 4 bases, and 3 bases stayed unmatched. Germline V gives CDR1 SGHDT, CDR2 YYEEEE. The CDR3 consists of 15 residues. The CDR3 DNA sequence: TGTGCCAGCAGCTTGGTGGGACAGGGGAGCTATGGCTACACCTTC. It translates to CASSLVGQGSYGYTF.

This clone was counted only a few times. V is TRBV2 and J is TRBJ2-7; TRBD2 is a possible D gene (5 bases). The CDR3 is made up of 14 amino acids. The ends were cut back, 4 bases at V and 1 base at J, with 11 bases in the middle. Germline values: CDR1 SNHLY, CDR2 FYNNEI. CDR3 DNA sequence: TGTGCCAGCAGTGTCGGGATTGGTTCCTACGAGCAGTACTTC. Translated: CASSVGIGSYEQYF.

The V gene is TRBV11-2, the J gene TRBJ2-5; D gene unclear. V was clipped by 6 bases and J by 4 bases, with 21 bases between them. The germline V gene encodes CDR1 SGHAT and CDR2 FQNNGV. The CDR3 contains 16 residues. CDR3 sequence reads: CASRTQITGLRETQYF. CDR3 nucleotides: TGTGCCAGCAGAACCCAAATAACTGGGTTGCGAGAGACCCAGTACTTC.

This clone was counted only a few times. The J gene is TRBJ1-2, the V gene TRBV29-1; TRBD1 might be the D (5 bases). CDR3 length equals 11 residues. Trimming took 5 bases from V and 7 from J, leaving 11 bases between them. The germline CDR1 and CDR2 sequences are SQVTM and ANQGSEA. CDR3 bases: TGCAGCGTTTTCAGGGAGTCTGGCTACACCTTC. Its protein product is CSVFRESGYTF.

This chain connects TRBV15 to TRBJ1-1; the match to TRBD1 covers 7 bases. Trimming took 8 bases from V and 4 from J; bases not matched to a gene: 10. Per germline, CDR1 LNHNV and CDR2 YYDKDF (reference sequence). This CDR3 has 14 residues. The CDR3 sequence is CATGAYRGSTEAFF. The DNA of the CDR3 is TGTGCCACCGGGGCGTACAGGGGTTCCACTGAAGCTTTCTTT.

The sample holds a few counts of this clone. This chain links TRBV5-4 with TRBJ2-7, with TRBD2 identical over 7 bases. The germline V gene encodes CDR1 SGHNT and CDR2 YYREEE (reference sequence). The CDR3 covers 12 residues. The junction had 5 bases not matched to a gene; V was cut back by 3 bases and J by 8 bases. CDR3 sequence (DNA): TGTGCCAGCAGCTCCACAAGCGGGAAGCAGTACTTC. Its translation is CASSSTSGKQYF.

Only a few counts were recorded for this clone. The rearrangement uses TRBV29-1 and TRBJ2-1, with 12 bases aligning to TRBD2. CDR1 is SQVTM and CDR2 is ANQGSEA in the germline V gene. The CDR3 is made up of 14 amino acids. Trimming took 6 bases from V and 6 from J; bases not matched to a gene: 6. The CDR3 protein is CSVVTSGSVNEQFF. CDR3 coding DNA: TGCAGCGTCGTGACTAGCGGGAGTGTCAATGAGCAGTTCTTC.

This clone was seen a few times. Other DNA sequences in this sample translate to the same CDR3. The chain has TRBV29-1 and TRBJ2-7; a possible D gene is TRBD1 (6 bases). CDR3 length equals 12 residues. Trimming took 6 bases from V and 4 from J, leaving 13 bases between them. Per germline, CDR1 SQVTM and CDR2 ANQGSEA. The CDR3 sequence is CSVGQTDYEQYF. The CDR3 bases are TGCAGCGTAGGACAGACCGATTACGAGCAGTACTTC.

This chain connects TRBV30 to TRBJ1-2; 8 bases map to TRBD1. There are 18 residues in the CDR3. V trimming: 1 base; J trimming: 5 bases; junction bases outside the gene matches: 18. Germline V gene lookup returns CDR1 GTSNPN and CDR2 SVGIG (reference sequence). CDR3 amino acids: CAWSGGGTGGLTSYGYTF. CDR3 sequence (DNA): TGTGCCTGGAGTGGCGGCGGGACAGGAGGTTTAACTTCGTATGGCTACACCTTC.

For this clone: The sample holds other DNA sequences that translate to the same CDR3. This chain uses TRBV29-1 with TRBJ1-5; TRBD1 might be the D (5 bases). The CDR3 has 13 amino acids. V was trimmed by 1 base and J by 6 bases, leaving 10 bases between them. Germline assignment: CDR1 SQVTM and CDR2 ANQGSEA. CDR3 nucleotide sequence: TGCAGCGTTGAAGCTGGGGGAGGTCAGCCCCAGCATTTT. Translated: CSVEAGGGQPQHF.

This rearrangement joins TRBV7-2 to TRBJ2-7; D possibly corresponds to TRBD2 (6 bases). V was pared by 4 bases and J by 6 bases, with 16 bases between. The CDR3 totals 14 residues. CDR1 SGHTA and CDR2 FQGNSA come from the germline V gene. CDR3 in DNA: TGTGCCAGCAGCTCCACCGGGACTCCGGGCGAGCAGTACTTC. It specifies CASSSTGTPGEQYF.

This clone was counted only a few times. V and J are TRBV25-1 and TRBJ1-2, with D possibly being TRBD1 (6 bases). The germline V gene has CDR1 MGHDK and CDR2 SYGVNS. V was trimmed by 6 bases and J by 0 bases, leaving 17 bases between them. CDR3 length: 16 amino acids. The CDR3 DNA reads TGTGCCAGCAGCCCCCCGGGGGGCGCGTCTAACTATGGCTACACCTTC. Amino acids: CASSPPGGASNYGYTF.

This chain links TRBV9 with TRBJ2-7; 9 bases map to TRBD1. CDR3 size: 14 residues. V shed 3 bases, J shed 6 bases, and the junction held 7 bases outside the gene matches. CDR1 and CDR2 (germline): SGDLS, YYNGEE. DNA for the CDR3: TGTGCCAGCAGCGCGAGGACAGGGGATGGCGAGCAGTACTTC. Residues: CASSARTGDGEQYF.

The J gene is TRBJ2-3, the V gene TRBV4-1, with D possibly being TRBD2 (7 bases). V was pared by 0 bases and J by 6 bases, with 19 bases between. This CDR3 is 17 amino acids long. From germline, CDR1 is MGHRA and CDR2 YSYEKL. The CDR3 reads CASSQEYRGALFDTQYF. CDR3 nucleotides: TGCGCCAGCAGCCAAGAATATCGGGGGGCCTTGTTCGATACGCAGTATTTT.

This clone appeared a few times. This chain joins TRBV7-2 and TRBJ1-2; possible D gene TRBD1, 5 bases. Trimming cost V 2 bases and J 2 bases, with 12 bases left between them. Germline CDR1 SGHTA, CDR2 FQGNSA. CDR3 length equals 15 residues. Here the CDR3 reads CASSLLTRGNYGYTF. CDR3 bases: TGTGCCAGCAGCTTACTGACCCGGGGGAACTATGGCTACACCTTC.

The chain has TRBV7-2 and TRBJ2-2; possible D gene TRBD2, 5 bases. The CDR3 spans 13 residues. The germline V and J ends were trimmed by 1 base and 6 bases, with 6 bases remaining between them. From germline, CDR1 is SGHTA and CDR2 FQGNSA. The CDR3 DNA follows: TGTGCCAGCAGCTTAGAGGGAGCCGGGGAGCTGTTTTTT. Amino acids: CASSLEGAGELFF.

CDR3 protein: CAWSVWSSGANVLTF. The CDR3 DNA sequence: TGTGCCTGGAGTGTTTGGTCCTCTGGGGCCAACGTCCTGACTTTC. The chain couples TRBV30 to TRBJ2-6; D gene unclear. The V end was cut by 0 bases, the J end by 0 bases, with 6 bases between. The CDR3 sequence is 15 residues long. Germline V gene data show CDR1 as GTSNPN and CDR2 as SVGIG (reference sequence).